A selection of T cell receptor beta chains follows, all from one sample in a study of T cells of healthy individuals. TCRdb recomputed calls from the 5' RACE reads with MiXCR, one row per CDR3 protein. The sample lists around 90,000 distinct CDR3 sequences, approximately 4.7% seen once, with roughly 7.5% in the top ten. The receptors shown here come from a female donor in good health. Both conserved end residues are part of each CDR3. Fields, in order: J gene, V gene, CDR3 protein.

j_gene: TRBJ2-1
v_gene: TRBV5-1
CDR3aa: CASSLGQIYNEQFF

j_gene: TRBJ2-3
v_gene: TRBV28
CDR3aa: CASSPGTDTQYF

j_gene: TRBJ2-1
v_gene: TRBV20-1
CDR3aa: CSARLGLTAGVGYNEQFF

j_gene: TRBJ2-6
v_gene: TRBV10-3
CDR3aa: CAIRQGGSGANVLTF

j_gene: TRBJ2-2
v_gene: TRBV29-1
CDR3aa: CSVRGLADTGELFF

j_gene: TRBJ2-7
v_gene: TRBV28
CDR3aa: CASSLVATGKNEQYF

j_gene: TRBJ2-1
v_gene: TRBV9
CDR3aa: CASSVLLAGGQGFF

j_gene: TRBJ2-1
v_gene: TRBV4-3
CDR3aa: CASSQVLSGDEQFF

j_gene: TRBJ1-4
v_gene: TRBV29-1
CDR3aa: CSVGLGQGEEKLFF

j_gene: TRBJ2-4
v_gene: TRBV19
CDR3aa: CASGRGQNIQYF

j_gene: TRBJ2-1
v_gene: TRBV12-3/TRBV12-4
CDR3aa: CASSLGTGKYNELFF

j_gene: TRBJ2-1
v_gene: TRBV5-6
CDR3aa: CASSLVLAPTSYNEQFF

j_gene: TRBJ1-5
v_gene: TRBV27
CDR3aa: CASSLYISNQPQHF

j_gene: TRBJ2-2
v_gene: TRBV6-1
CDR3aa: CASIVTGGDHGELFF

j_gene: TRBJ1-5
v_gene: TRBV29-1
CDR3aa: CSVSPGGNQPQHF

j_gene: TRBJ1-2
v_gene: TRBV5-1
CDR3aa: CASSLTMNNYGYTF

j_gene: TRBJ2-1
v_gene: TRBV20-1
CDR3aa: CSARVGAVQFF

j_gene: TRBJ1-3
v_gene: TRBV7-9
CDR3aa: CASSLPTGLSGNTIYF

j_gene: TRBJ2-5
v_gene: TRBV5-1
CDR3aa: CASSPITGAQETQYF

j_gene: TRBJ2-1
v_gene: TRBV12-5
CDR3aa: CASGYPTDPGKQFF

j_gene: TRBJ2-3
v_gene: TRBV20-1
CDR3aa: CSAGKRDRGTDTQYF

j_gene: TRBJ2-1
v_gene: TRBV7-2
CDR3aa: CASSLLYNEQFF

j_gene: TRBJ1-6
v_gene: TRBV3-1
CDR3aa: CASSSRGYNSPLHF

j_gene: TRBJ2-1
v_gene: TRBV7-9
CDR3aa: CASSLWRGKTPGGEQFF

j_gene: TRBJ2-7
v_gene: TRBV29-1
CDR3aa: CSVGGVEQYF

j_gene: TRBJ2-7
v_gene: TRBV6-2/TRBV6-3
CDR3aa: CASSLSTPAGTYEQYF

j_gene: TRBJ2-1
v_gene: TRBV9
CDR3aa: CASSPLAGGGYNEQFF

j_gene: TRBJ2-7
v_gene: TRBV6-2/TRBV6-3
CDR3aa: CASRDSPYEQYF

j_gene: TRBJ1-2
v_gene: TRBV5-1
CDR3aa: CASSVGGTNYGYTF

j_gene: TRBJ2-1
v_gene: TRBV7-2
CDR3aa: CASSPRYGGEQFF

j_gene: TRBJ2-1
v_gene: TRBV27
CDR3aa: CASSLFADSSYNEQFF

j_gene: TRBJ2-3
v_gene: TRBV7-2
CDR3aa: CASSLGGSGDTDTQYF

j_gene: TRBJ1-1
v_gene: TRBV27
CDR3aa: CASSLLPRMNTEAFF

j_gene: TRBJ1-1
v_gene: TRBV6-5
CDR3aa: CASRALNTEAFF

j_gene: TRBJ1-1
v_gene: TRBV12-3/TRBV12-4
CDR3aa: CASSPALGQGSTEAFF

j_gene: TRBJ2-5
v_gene: TRBV2
CDR3aa: CASSEILAGQETQYF

j_gene: TRBJ2-5
v_gene: TRBV14
CDR3aa: CASQRDGVKYF

j_gene: TRBJ2-7
v_gene: TRBV12-3/TRBV12-4
CDR3aa: CASSLVLAGVGEQYF

j_gene: TRBJ2-1
v_gene: TRBV28
CDR3aa: CASSPGLGPSNEQFF

j_gene: TRBJ2-1
v_gene: TRBV24-1
CDR3aa: CATSEHRDSNEQFF

j_gene: TRBJ2-3
v_gene: TRBV14
CDR3aa: CASSPRGTDTQYF